The 14 T cell receptor beta chains reported below all come from one sample, sequenced in a study of T cell clonotyping in hematopoietic cell transplantation. The table came from immunoSEQ multiplex PCR; TCRdb's copy has only in-frame clones and leaves some out. The profile shows approximately 41,000 clones, 95% of them singletons. The sequencing sample was made of peripheral blood mononuclear cells. These receptors all stem from a man in his thirties or forties in good health. Some clones in this sample may be carry-over from other donors' samples.

The chain is built from TRBV7-8 and TRBJ2-2; TRBD2 agrees at 9 bases. The CDR3 is 16 amino acids. Germline V lookup: CDR1 SGHVS, CDR2 FQNEAQ. Germline trimming cut 4 bases from V and 1 base from J; bases unmatched to any gene: 4. The chain's CDR3 is CASSSLLAGNTGELFF. The CDR3 DNA is TGTGCCAGCAGCTCGTTACTAGCGGGGAACACCGGGGAGCTGTTTTTT. The complete variable domain, with remaining parts taken from reference TRBV7-8 and TRBJ2-2, reads GAGVSQSPRYKVAKRGQDVALRCDPISGHVSLFWYQQALGQGPEFLTYFQNEAQLDKSGLPSDRFFAERPEGSVSTLKIQRTQQEDSAVYLCASSSLLAGNTGELFFGEGSRLTVL.

The chain employs TRBV7-8 and TRBJ1-1; TRBD1 aligns across 7 bases. This CDR3 has 12 residues. Germline CDR1 and CDR2: SGHVS and FQNEAQ. The V segment lost 6 bases and the J segment 10 bases; nucleotides outside the gene matches: 8. CDR3: CASSRQGMGAFF. In nucleotides, the CDR3 is TGTGCCAGCAGTCGACAGGGTATGGGAGCTTTCTTT.

V usage is TRBV4-3 and J usage is TRBJ1-3, with D perhaps matching TRBD1 (5 bases). CDR3 length: 11 amino acids. In germline, CDR1 is LGHNA, CDR2 YSLEER. V gave up 4 bases and J gave up 12 bases, with 10 bases separating them. The CDR3 is CASSRDRSIYF. The CDR3 DNA reads TGCGCCAGCAGCCGAGACAGAAGCATATATTTT.

The gene calls are TRBV13 and TRBJ2-3; D call uncertain. Germline CDR1 is PRHDT and CDR2 is FYEKMQ (reference sequence). CDR3 size: 12 residues. V lost 1 base to trimming and J lost 4 bases, with 3 bases between them. The CDR3 reads CASSLVPDTQYF. The CDR3, as DNA: TGTGCCAGCAGCTTAGTCCCAGATACGCAGTATTTT.

J is TRBJ1-4 and V is TRBV4-1, with D possibly matching TRBD1 (5 bases). The CDR3 consists of 15 residues. V shed 0 bases and J shed 10 bases, with 15 bases lying between them. Germline CDR1 and CDR2: MGHRA and YSYEKL. This CDR3 is CASSQDQGAAGKLFF. The CDR3 DNA reads as TGCGCCAGCAGCCAAGATCAGGGAGCCGCAGGAAAACTGTTTTTT.

For the CDR3, the DNA is TGTGCCAGCAGCTTAACTACGGGAGGGAGCACAGATACGCAGTATTTT. Protein: CASSLTTGGSTDTQYF. The chain has TRBV7-3 and TRBJ2-3; 8 nucleotides line up with TRBD2. Germline assignment: CDR1 SGHTA and CDR2 FQGTGA. The CDR3 has 16 amino acids. V trimming: 0 bases; J trimming: 0 bases; junction bases outside the gene matches: 2.

The chain uses TRBV19 and TRBJ1-4; 8 nucleotides match TRBD1. Germline CDR1 reads LNHDA; CDR2 reads SQIVND (reference sequence). Trimming cost V 0 bases and J 8 bases; bases outside gene matches: 11. The CDR3 loop spans 17 amino acids. The CDR3 region has the DNA TGTGCCAGTAGTATAGATTTCTTGGACAGGGAGAGGGAAAAACTGTTTTTT. Its translation is CASSIDFLDREREKLFF.

The chain is built from TRBV20-1 and TRBJ2-1; D gene unclear. The length of the CDR3 is 11 residues. V was clipped by 3 bases and J by 4 bases, with 4 bases between them. In germline, CDR1 is DFQATT, CDR2 SNEGSKA (reference sequence). The CDR3 reads CSARVYNEQFF. Written as DNA, the CDR3 is TGCAGTGCTAGGGTATACAATGAGCAGTTCTTC.

The V gene is TRBV4-1, the J gene TRBJ1-3; the D gene is possibly TRBD1 (5 bases). The CDR3 consists of 15 residues. In germline, CDR1 is MGHRA, CDR2 YSYEKL. V lost 0 bases to trimming and J lost 1 base, with 7 bases between them. The DNA of the CDR3 is TGCGCCAGCAGCCAAGACAGGGCGTCTGGAAACACCATATATTTT. This codes for CASSQDRASGNTIYF.

The rearrangement uses TRBV7-9 and TRBJ1-1; D unclear. Trimming cost V 3 bases and J 1 base, with 12 bases left between them. The CDR3 has 15 amino acids. Germline lookup yields CDR1 SEHNR and CDR2 FQNEAQ (reference sequence). CDR3 protein: CASSLIGNSNTEAFF. CDR3 coding DNA: TGTGCCAGCAGCTTGATCGGGAATTCGAACACTGAAGCTTTCTTT.

This chain uses TRBV11-3 with TRBJ1-2, with D hard to call. CDR1 is SGHNT and CDR2 is YENEEA in the germline V gene. Trimming cost V 1 base and J 0 bases, with 6 bases left between them. There are 14 residues in the CDR3. The CDR3 here is CASSLARANYGYTF. The DNA for the CDR3 is TGTGCCAGCAGCTTAGCTCGGGCTAACTATGGCTACACCTTC.

The J gene is TRBJ2-2, the V gene TRBV2; TRBD1 aligns across 9 bases. The CDR3 extends over 18 amino acids. Germline loops: CDR1 SNHLY, CDR2 FYNNEI. Unmatched junction bases numbered 10, after V lost 1 base and J lost 4 bases. The CDR3 sequence is CASSEGQGDYLSTGELFF. The CDR3 DNA reads as TGTGCCAGCAGTGAAGGACAGGGGGATTATTTGAGCACCGGGGAGCTGTTTTTT. Full variable domain (outside the CDR3, taken from reference TRBV2 and TRBJ2-2): EPEVTQTPSHQVTQMGQEVILRCVPISNHLYFYWYRQILGQKVEFLVSFYNNEISEKSEIFDDQFSVERPDGSNFTLKIRSTKLEDSAMYFCASSEGQGDYLSTGELFFGEGSRLTVL.

V gene TRBV2 combines with J gene TRBJ2-5; D possibly matches TRBD1 or TRBD2 (5 bases each). The CDR3 loop spans 14 amino acids. Germline lookup yields CDR1 SNHLY and CDR2 FYNNEI. Deletions cut 10 bases from V and 2 bases from J, with 17 bases between. The CDR3 is CATGRDQGQETQYF. The CDR3 DNA reads TGTGCCACCGGCCGGGACCAAGGACAAGAGACCCAGTACTTC.

The chain is built from TRBV5-4 and TRBJ2-2, with 8 bases aligning to TRBD2. The germline V gene encodes CDR1 SGHNT and CDR2 YYREEE (reference sequence). V dropped 0 bases and J dropped 4; count of bases not matched to a gene: 8. The CDR3 runs 17 residues. The CDR3 DNA sequence: TGTGCCAGCAGCTTGGCCGGGCGGGGGGCGACCACCGGGGAGCTGTTTTTT. It codes for CASSLAGRGATTGELFF. Combining the CDR3 with reference TRBV5-4 and TRBJ2-2 gives the whole variable domain ETGVTQSPTHLIKTRGQQVTLRCSSQSGHNTVSWYQQALGQGPQFIFQYYREEENGRGNFPPRFSGLQFPNYSSELNVNALELDDSALYLCASSLAGRGATTGELFFGEGSRLTVL.